This TCR beta chain was captured by sequencing in a study of identifying expanded T cells in peripheral blood. The germline gives CDR1 SGDLS, CDR2 YYNGEE. J lost 2 bases, V lost 2 bases, and 4 bases had no gene match. This CDR3 spans 15 amino acids. Healthy donors had no documented immune events, such as infections, while sampled. The protocol was immunoSEQ multiplex PCR, while the TCRdb copy is restricted to in-frame clones and leaves out a portion. The sample lists approximately 50,000 clones, less than 85% occurring once. The clonotype comes from a person aged 18 to 70 in good health. Sequenced: blood. V usage is TRBV9 and J usage is TRBJ2-1, with 7 bases aligning to TRBD2. The CDR3 region has the DNA TGTGCCAGCAGCGTGGATGGGAGGGCCTACAATGAGCAGTTCTTC. Its protein product is CASSVDGRAYNEQFF.